This T cell receptor (beta chain) was sequenced for a study of shared clonotypes between healthy human individuals. Whole-study context: CD8 memory received one plate per donor, CD8 naive two, CD4 memory three and CD4 naive three. Study-wide results and caveats: Depth was large, yet rarefaction showed that sorted-subset sequencing was incomplete.

The naive CD8 subset, CD45RO-negative cells positively selected for CCR7, excluded terminally differentiated effector memory CD45RA+ cells. Every one of the donors was a Caucasian adult that lived in Nashville, Tennessee. Concerning this clone itself: Its antigen is unknown.

The data were produced by immunoSEQ multiplex PCR, yet TCRdb's version contains in-frame clones alone and is incomplete. The sample contains about 2,200,000 clones, roughly 91% of which appear only once. The sequencing sample was made of naive CD8+ T cells from PBMCs. This clonotype originated in a man younger than 35 in good health. Some clones in this sample may be carry-over from other donors' samples.

The CDR3 bases are TGTGCCAGCACCAAGAGGATCCACCGAGAGACCCAGTACTTC. This gives the protein CASTKRIHRETQYF. The chain carries TRBV6-1 and TRBJ2-5; unclear D gene. V lost 7 bases to trimming and J lost 4 bases, with 16 bases between them. The CDR3 runs to 14 residues. The germline CDR1 and CDR2 sequences are MNHNS and SASEGT.